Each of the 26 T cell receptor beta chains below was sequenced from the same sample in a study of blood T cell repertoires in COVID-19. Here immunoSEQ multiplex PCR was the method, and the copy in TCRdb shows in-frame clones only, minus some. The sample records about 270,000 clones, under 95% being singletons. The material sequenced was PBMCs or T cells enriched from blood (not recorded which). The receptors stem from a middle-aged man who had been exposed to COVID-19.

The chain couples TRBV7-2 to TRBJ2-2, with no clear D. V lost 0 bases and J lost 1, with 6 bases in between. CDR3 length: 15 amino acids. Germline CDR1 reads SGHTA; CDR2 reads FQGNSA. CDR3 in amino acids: CASSLALVNTGELFF. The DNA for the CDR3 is TGTGCCAGCAGCTTAGCACTTGTGAACACCGGGGAGCTGTTTTTT.

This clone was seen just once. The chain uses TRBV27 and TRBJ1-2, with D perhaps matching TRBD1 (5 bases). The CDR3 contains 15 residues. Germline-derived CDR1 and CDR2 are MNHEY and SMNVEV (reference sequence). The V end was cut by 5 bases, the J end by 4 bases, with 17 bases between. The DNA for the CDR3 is TGTGCCAGCAGTCCTCAAGGGACGGGAGGCTATGGCTACACCTTC. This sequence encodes CASSPQGTGGYGYTF.

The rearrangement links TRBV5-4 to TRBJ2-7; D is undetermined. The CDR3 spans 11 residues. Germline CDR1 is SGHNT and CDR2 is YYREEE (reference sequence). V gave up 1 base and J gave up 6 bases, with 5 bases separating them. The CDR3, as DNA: TGTGCCAGCAGCTTGTTATCCGAGCAGTACTTC. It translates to CASSLLSEQYF.

In DNA form, the CDR3 reads TGTGCCAGCATTAGTGGAGGGGTCATTCAAGCTTTCTTT. It translates to CASISGGVIQAFF. The chain recombines TRBV28 with TRBJ1-1, with D perhaps matching TRBD1 (5 bases). The length of the CDR3 is 13 residues. The V and J ends lost 7 bases and 9 bases respectively, with 18 bases between them. CDR1 and CDR2 from the germline V gene are MDHEN and SYDVKM.

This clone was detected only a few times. CDR3 protein: CASSPAAARIVSVETQYF. The CDR3 nucleotides read TGTGCCAGTAGCCCGGCTGCAGCTCGGATAGTTTCAGTAGAGACCCAGTACTTC. This chain joins TRBV28 and TRBJ2-5; D not resolved. The CDR3 loop spans 18 amino acids. V was trimmed by 9 bases and J by 4 bases, leaving 30 bases between them. The germline CDR1 and CDR2 sequences are MDHEN and SYDVKM.

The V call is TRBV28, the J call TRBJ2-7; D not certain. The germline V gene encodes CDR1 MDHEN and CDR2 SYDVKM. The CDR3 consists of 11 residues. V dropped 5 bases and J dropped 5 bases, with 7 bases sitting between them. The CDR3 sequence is CASSLLDEQYF. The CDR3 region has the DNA TGTGCCAGCAGTCTCCTTGACGAGCAGTACTTC.

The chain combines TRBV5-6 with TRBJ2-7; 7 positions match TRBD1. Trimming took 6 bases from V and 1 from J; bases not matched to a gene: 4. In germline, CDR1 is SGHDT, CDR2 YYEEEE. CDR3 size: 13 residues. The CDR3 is CASTRDRSYEQYF. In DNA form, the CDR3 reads TGTGCCAGCACCCGGGACAGATCCTACGAGCAGTACTTC. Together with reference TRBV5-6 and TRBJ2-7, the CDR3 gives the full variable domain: DAGVTQSPTHLIKTRGQQVTLRCSPKSGHDTVSWYQQALGQGPQFIFQYYEEEERQRGNFPDRFSGHQFPNYSSELNVNALLLGDSALYLCASTRDRSYEQYFGPGTRLTVT.

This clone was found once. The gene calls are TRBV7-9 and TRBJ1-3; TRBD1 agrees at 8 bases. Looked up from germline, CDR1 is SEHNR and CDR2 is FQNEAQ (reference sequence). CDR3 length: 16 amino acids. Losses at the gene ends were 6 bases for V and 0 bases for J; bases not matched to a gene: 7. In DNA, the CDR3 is TGTGCCAGCAGGTCAGGGGACAGGAGCTCTGGAAACACCATATATTTT. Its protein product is CASRSGDRSSGNTIYF.

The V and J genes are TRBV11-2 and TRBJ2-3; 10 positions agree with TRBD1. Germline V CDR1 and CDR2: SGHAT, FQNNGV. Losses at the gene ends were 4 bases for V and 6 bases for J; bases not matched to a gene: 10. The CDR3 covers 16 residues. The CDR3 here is CASSSFPGTGDDTQYF. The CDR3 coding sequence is TGTGCCAGCAGCTCATTCCCCGGGACAGGGGACGATACGCAGTATTTT.

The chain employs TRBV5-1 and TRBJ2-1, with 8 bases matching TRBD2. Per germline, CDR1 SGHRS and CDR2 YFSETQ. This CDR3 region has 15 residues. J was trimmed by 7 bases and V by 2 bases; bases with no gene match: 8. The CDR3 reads CASSFAPGGGNEQFF. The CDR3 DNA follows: TGCGCCAGCAGCTTTGCACCTGGCGGGGGGAATGAGCAGTTCTTC.

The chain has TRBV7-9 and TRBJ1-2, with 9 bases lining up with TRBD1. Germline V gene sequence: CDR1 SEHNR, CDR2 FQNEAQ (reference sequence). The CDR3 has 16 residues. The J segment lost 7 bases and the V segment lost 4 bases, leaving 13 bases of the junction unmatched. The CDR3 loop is CASSSRNRGRVGGYTF. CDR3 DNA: TGTGCCAGCAGCTCGCGAAACAGGGGGCGAGTTGGTGGCTACACCTTC.

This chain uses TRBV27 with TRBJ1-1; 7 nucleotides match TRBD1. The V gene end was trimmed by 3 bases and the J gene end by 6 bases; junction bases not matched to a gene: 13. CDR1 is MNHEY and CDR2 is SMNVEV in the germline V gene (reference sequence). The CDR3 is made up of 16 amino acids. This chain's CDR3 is CASSLSLNRGTAEAFF. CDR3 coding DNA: TGTGCCAGCAGTTTGTCACTAAACAGGGGTACAGCTGAAGCTTTCTTT.

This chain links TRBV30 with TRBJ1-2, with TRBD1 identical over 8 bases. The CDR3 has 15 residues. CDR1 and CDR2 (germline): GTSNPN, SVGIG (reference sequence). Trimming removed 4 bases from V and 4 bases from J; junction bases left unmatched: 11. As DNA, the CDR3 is TGTGCCTGGACTCGCCTGAGACAGGGGTTCTATGGCTACACCTTC. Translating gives CAWTRLRQGFYGYTF.

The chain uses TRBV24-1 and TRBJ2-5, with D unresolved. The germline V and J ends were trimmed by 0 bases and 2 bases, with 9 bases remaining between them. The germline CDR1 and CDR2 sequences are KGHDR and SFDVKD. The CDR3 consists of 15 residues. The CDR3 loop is CATSDLSHSQETQYF. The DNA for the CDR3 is TGTGCCACCAGTGATTTGAGTCACTCTCAAGAGACCCAGTACTTC.

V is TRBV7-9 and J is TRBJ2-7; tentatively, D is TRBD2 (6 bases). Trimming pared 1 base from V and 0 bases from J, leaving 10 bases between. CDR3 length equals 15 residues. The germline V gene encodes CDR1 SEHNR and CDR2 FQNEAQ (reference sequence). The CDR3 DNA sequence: TGTGCCAGCAGCTTAGAAGCGGGTAGCTCCTACGAGCAGTACTTC. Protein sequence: CASSLEAGSSYEQYF.

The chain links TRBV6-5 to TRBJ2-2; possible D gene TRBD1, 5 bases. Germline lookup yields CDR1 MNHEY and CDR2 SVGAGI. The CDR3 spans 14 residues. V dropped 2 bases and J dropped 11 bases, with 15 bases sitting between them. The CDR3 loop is CASSYGARLDELFF. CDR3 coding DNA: TGTGCCAGCAGTTACGGGGCTCGGCTCGACGAGCTGTTTTTT.

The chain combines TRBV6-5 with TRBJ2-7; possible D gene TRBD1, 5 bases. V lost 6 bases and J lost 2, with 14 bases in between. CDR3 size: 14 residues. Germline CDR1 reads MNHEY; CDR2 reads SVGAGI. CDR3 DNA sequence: TGTGCCAGCAGGGGTCCACAGGTACCCTACGAGCAGTACTTC. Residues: CASRGPQVPYEQYF.

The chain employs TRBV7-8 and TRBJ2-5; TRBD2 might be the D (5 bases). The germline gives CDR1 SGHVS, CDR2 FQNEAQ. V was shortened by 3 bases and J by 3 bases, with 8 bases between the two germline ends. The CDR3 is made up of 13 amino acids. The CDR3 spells CASSFWREETQYF. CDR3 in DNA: TGTGCCAGCAGCTTTTGGCGGGAAGAGACCCAGTACTTC.

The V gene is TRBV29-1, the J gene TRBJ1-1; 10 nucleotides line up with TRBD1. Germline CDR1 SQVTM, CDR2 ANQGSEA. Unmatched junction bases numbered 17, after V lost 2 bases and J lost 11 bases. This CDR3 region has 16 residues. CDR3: CSVETGTGDISSGAFF. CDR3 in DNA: TGCAGCGTTGAAACCGGGACAGGGGACATAAGTTCAGGGGCTTTCTTT.

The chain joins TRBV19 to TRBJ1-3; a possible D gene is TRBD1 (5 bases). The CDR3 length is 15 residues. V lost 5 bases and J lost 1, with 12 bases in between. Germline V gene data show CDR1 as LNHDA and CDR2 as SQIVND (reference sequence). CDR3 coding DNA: TGTGCCAGTAGTTCGGCAGGGAGGTCTGGAAACACCATATATTTT. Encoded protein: CASSSAGRSGNTIYF.

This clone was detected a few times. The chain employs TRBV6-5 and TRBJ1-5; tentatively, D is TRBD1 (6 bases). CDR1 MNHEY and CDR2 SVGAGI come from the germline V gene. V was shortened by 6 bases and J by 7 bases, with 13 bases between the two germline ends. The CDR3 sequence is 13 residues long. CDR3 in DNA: TGTGCCAGCAGACAGGGTTCGGGACAGCCCCAGCATTTT. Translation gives CASRQGSGQPQHF.

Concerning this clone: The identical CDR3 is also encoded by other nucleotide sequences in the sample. The CDR3 loop is CASSVGGGTYEQYF. CDR3 sequence (DNA): TGTGCCAGCAGCGTAGGCGGGGGCACCTACGAGCAGTACTTC. The chain employs TRBV9 and TRBJ2-7, with D possibly TRBD2 on 7 matching bases. This CDR3 contains 14 residues. Trimming shortened V by 0 bases and J by 2 bases, and 9 bases separated the two germline ends. CDR1 is SGDLS and CDR2 is YYNGEE in the germline V gene. Drawing the rest from reference TRBV9 and TRBJ2-7, the complete variable domain is DSGVTQTPKHLITATGQRVTLRCSPRSGDLSVYWYQQSLDQGLQFLIQYYNGEERAKGNILERFSAQQFPDLHSELNLSSLELGDSALYFCASSVGGGTYEQYFGPGTRLTVT.

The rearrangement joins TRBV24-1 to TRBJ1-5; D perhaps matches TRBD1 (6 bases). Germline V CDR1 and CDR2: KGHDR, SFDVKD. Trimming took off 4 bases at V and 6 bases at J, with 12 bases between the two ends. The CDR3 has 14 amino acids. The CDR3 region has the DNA TGTGCCACCAGTGAACCGACAGGAACTCAGCCCCAGCATTTT. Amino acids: CATSEPTGTQPQHF.

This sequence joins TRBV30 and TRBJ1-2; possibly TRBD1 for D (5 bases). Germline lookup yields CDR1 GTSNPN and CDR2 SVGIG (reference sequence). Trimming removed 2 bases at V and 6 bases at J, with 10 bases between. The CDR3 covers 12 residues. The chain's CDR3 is CAWSQGFNGYTF. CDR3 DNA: TGTGCCTGGAGTCAGGGTTTCAATGGCTACACCTTC.

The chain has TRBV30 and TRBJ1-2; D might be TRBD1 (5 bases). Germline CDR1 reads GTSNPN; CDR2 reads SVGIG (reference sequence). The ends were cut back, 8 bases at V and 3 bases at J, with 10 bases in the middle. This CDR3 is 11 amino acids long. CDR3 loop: CAGETDYGYTF. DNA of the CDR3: TGTGCCGGTGAGACAGACTATGGCTACACCTTC. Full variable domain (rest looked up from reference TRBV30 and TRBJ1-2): SQTIHQWPATLVQPVGSPLSLECTVEGTSNPNLYWYRQAAGRGLQLLFYSVGIGQISSEVPQNLSASRPQDRQFILSSKKLLLSDSGFYLCAGETDYGYTFGSGTRLTVV.

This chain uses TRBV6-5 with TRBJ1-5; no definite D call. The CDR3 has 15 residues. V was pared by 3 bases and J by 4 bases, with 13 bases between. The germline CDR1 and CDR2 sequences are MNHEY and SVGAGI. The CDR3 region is CASSYTPGRNQPQHF. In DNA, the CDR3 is TGTGCCAGCAGTTATACACCGGGGAGAAATCAGCCCCAGCATTTT.